The source of this TCR beta chain is a study of shared clonotypes between healthy human individuals. Study-level information: Each donor's CD4 naive and CD4 memory cells filled three plates apiece, CD8 naive two, and CD8 memory one. Study findings and constraints: Sampling used blood alone; tissue repertoires probably differ. In general, naive subsets displayed greater estimated richness than memory subsets did.

The CDR3 sequence is 15 residues long. CDR1 is GTSNPN and CDR2 is SVGIG in the germline V gene (reference sequence). Trimming left V 5 bases short and J 2 bases short, with 16 bases between. In regard to this clone: What it binds is unknown.

Generated by immunoSEQ multiplex PCR, the TCRdb table keeps only in-frame clones and is missing some. Seen here are over a million clones, more than 95% observed once, and the top ten hold roughly 1.2%. Healthy HIV-negative adults with no recent acute infections or vaccinations were recruited as donors. The sequence was collected from a man aged 25-40 years in good health. Sequences were obtained from naive CD4+ T cells sorted from blood. Subset described: CD45RA+ positively selected. The V gene is TRBV30, the J gene TRBJ2-1; D is undetermined. The CDR3 protein is CAWAELRRAYNEQFF. The CDR3 nucleotides read TGTGCCTGGGCGGAGCTTAGAAGGGCCTACAATGAGCAGTTCTTC.